These T cell receptor beta chains were read from a single sample in a study of cytomegalovirus exposure and HLA in healthy donors. Profiling relied on immunoSEQ multiplex PCR, and the TCRdb table lists in-frame clones only, not all of them. This sample has over 120,000 clones, with 87% found just once. Sample: PBMCs. The source of these receptors is a man in his late teens or twenties in good health and CMV-seropositive. Each CDR3 is given with its conserved first and last residue. The order of the fields is clone size, V gene, J gene, CDR3 protein. Clone size is given for some rows only: seen once, a few or many times, or a class if the clone is expanded.

abundance: once; v_gene: TRBV4-2; j_gene: TRBJ2-3; CDR3aa: CASSHVSGGGSTDTQYF
abundance: -; v_gene: TRBV28; j_gene: TRBJ1-2; CDR3aa: CASSLLQYGYTF
abundance: few; v_gene: TRBV9; j_gene: TRBJ1-6; CDR3aa: CASSPRQGGNSPLHF
abundance: -; v_gene: TRBV7-9; j_gene: TRBJ1-2; CDR3aa: CASSLTAITNYGYTF
abundance: -; v_gene: TRBV27; j_gene: TRBJ1-5; CDR3aa: CASSRGGSNQPQHF
abundance: -; v_gene: TRBV11-3; j_gene: TRBJ2-2; CDR3aa: CASSIGAGTNTGELFF
abundance: -; v_gene: TRBV28; j_gene: TRBJ1-1; CDR3aa: CASKEAPKTEAFF
abundance: -; v_gene: TRBV11-2; j_gene: TRBJ2-7; CDR3aa: CASSLGAGKNHEQYF
abundance: -; v_gene: TRBV14; j_gene: TRBJ2-1; CDR3aa: CASSQDQLAGVEQFF
abundance: -; v_gene: TRBV15; j_gene: TRBJ1-2; CDR3aa: CATSPRDREYGYTF
abundance: -; v_gene: TRBV4-1; j_gene: TRBJ2-5; CDR3aa: CASSLALAVQETQYF
abundance: once; v_gene: TRBV4-1; j_gene: TRBJ1-3; CDR3aa: CASSPLPGQVFGNTIYF
abundance: -; v_gene: TRBV19; j_gene: TRBJ1-3; CDR3aa: CASRDLAGNTIYF
abundance: -; v_gene: TRBV5-4; j_gene: TRBJ2-7; CDR3aa: CASSGGDRGIYEQYF
abundance: -; v_gene: TRBV5-6; j_gene: TRBJ2-3; CDR3aa: CASSLTSPDTQYF
abundance: -; v_gene: TRBV2; j_gene: TRBJ2-5; CDR3aa: CASSGQGLVTQYF
abundance: -; v_gene: TRBV19; j_gene: TRBJ2-1; CDR3aa: CASSRKHLNEQFF
abundance: -; v_gene: TRBV9; j_gene: TRBJ1-1; CDR3aa: CASSVGNLGYTEAFF
abundance: -; v_gene: TRBV4-2; j_gene: TRBJ2-5; CDR3aa: CASSQDRGGAQETQYF
abundance: few; v_gene: TRBV5-1; j_gene: TRBJ2-2; CDR3aa: CASSLQPNTGELFF
abundance: -; v_gene: TRBV29-1; j_gene: TRBJ1-1; CDR3aa: CSVPGGESEAFF
abundance: -; v_gene: TRBV5-1; j_gene: TRBJ2-2; CDR3aa: CASSPGTGLTGELFF
abundance: -; v_gene: TRBV18; j_gene: TRBJ1-3; CDR3aa: CASSPGGQSGNTIYF
abundance: -; v_gene: TRBV10-3; j_gene: TRBJ1-2; CDR3aa: CAITSKHRLGYTF
abundance: -; v_gene: TRBV20-1; j_gene: TRBJ2-7; CDR3aa: CSAAGTYEQYF
abundance: -; v_gene: TRBV29-1; j_gene: TRBJ2-7; CDR3aa: CSVSGQRYEQYF
abundance: few; v_gene: TRBV29-1; j_gene: TRBJ1-2; CDR3aa: CSGWNEANYGYTF
abundance: -; v_gene: TRBV28; j_gene: TRBJ1-2; CDR3aa: CASSSRGYGYTF
abundance: -; v_gene: TRBV5-1; j_gene: TRBJ1-1; CDR3aa: CASSLWGVNTEAFF